The 22 T cell receptor beta chains given below trace back to one sample, sequenced in a study of regulatory T cells in long-lasting Graves disease. Time point here: newly diagnosed GD, antithyroid drugs for less than 3 months. The TCR library was made from RNA that had been extracted from PBMCs in TRIzol. Arm-PCR of CDR3 regions with iRepertoire HTBI primers generated TCR beta libraries. TCRdb re-called the multiplex PCR reads through MiXCR, storing one row per CDR3 protein. The data show 550,000 to 650,000 distinct CDR3 sequences, approximately 16% seen once. This sample was also put to use in a study of T cells in Graves' hyperthyroidism and ophthalmopathy.

The specimen comprised peripheral blood mononuclear cells (PBMCs), sampled at new diagnosis, from a patient treated with antithyroid drugs. These receptors were collected from a man aged 18-30 years with Graves disease.

This clonotype has only a few counts. The CDR3 reads CASSAPGLSGNTIYF. CDR3 bases: TGTGCCAGCAGCGCACCGGGGTTGTCTGGAAACACCATATATTTT. The chain joins TRBV6-2 or TRBV6-3 to TRBJ1-3; D is unclear. Germline CDR1 reads MNHEY; CDR2 reads SVGEGT. The CDR3 length is 15 residues. V dropped 6 bases and J dropped 1 base, with 13 bases sitting between them.

The sample holds a few counts of this clonotype. CDR3 in DNA: TGCGCCAGCAGCCAAGTTGCGGGAGGATACGAGCAGTACTTC. Amino acids: CASSQVAGGYEQYF. The genes are TRBV4-1 and TRBJ2-7, with TRBD2 matching 8 bases. The CDR3 length is 14 residues. The germline V gene has CDR1 MGHRA and CDR2 YSYEKL. J gave up 4 bases and V 1 base, and 3 bases lay outside the gene matches.

Points on this clonotype: A much larger clone lies a single base off, so this may be a read error. The conserved closing phenylalanine or tryptophan is absent in this CDR3, likely reflecting a read error. V and J are TRBV7-3 and TRBJ1-1, with no clear D. Deletions cut 0 bases from V and 3 bases from J, with 5 bases between. The CDR3 extends over 13 amino acids. Germline values: CDR1 SGHTA, CDR2 FQGTGA. CDR3 nucleotides: TGTGCCAGCAGCTTAACCATGGACACTGAAGCTTTCCTT. Its translation is CASSLTMDTEAFL.

This clonotype was seen ten or more times. The chain joins TRBV6-1 to TRBJ1-2, with D possibly TRBD1 on 5 matching bases. This CDR3 contains 12 residues. The V and J ends lost 4 bases and 4 bases respectively, with 7 bases between them. Looked up from germline, CDR1 is MNHNS and CDR2 is SASEGT. The CDR3 loop reads CASSGDRYGYTF. Here the CDR3 DNA reads TGTGCCAGCAGTGGGGACCGCTATGGCTACACCTTC.

In this sample, this clonotype turned up many times. A read error may account for a junction end that differs from germline. This sequence joins TRBV4-1 and TRBJ1-2, with D possibly TRBD1 on 5 matching bases. CDR3 length: 16 amino acids. CDR1 and CDR2 (germline): MGHRA, YSYEKL. The CDR3 DNA is TGTGCCAGCAGCCAAGCCGAGACAGAGACTAACTATGGCTACACCTTC. This gives the protein CASSQAETETNYGYTF.

On this clonotype itself: Since a far larger clone is one base different, this is likely a read error. The rearrangement links TRBV13 to TRBJ2-3; TRBD1 or TRBD2 may be the D gene (5 bases each). The end of the DNA is better explained by TRBJ2-7, so the J call may be wrong. The CDR3 length is 13 residues. Per germline, CDR1 PRHDT and CDR2 FYEKMQ (reference sequence). CDR3 sequence: CASSEGPRTEQYF. The CDR3 DNA is TGTGCCAGCAGTGAGGGACCTCGAACCGAGCAGTACTTC.

V gene TRBV29-1 combines with J gene TRBJ2-1; D is possibly TRBD1 or TRBD2 (5 bases each). Trimming stripped 7 bases from V and 7 bases from J, with 11 bases between. The germline V gene encodes CDR1 SQVTM and CDR2 ANQGSEA. The CDR3 contains 11 residues. The DNA of the CDR3 is TGCAGCGCCGGGGACCTAAATGAGCAGTTCTTC. As protein: CSAGDLNEQFF.

V gene TRBV30 combines with J gene TRBJ2-1; D is undetermined. CDR3 length: 12 residues. V was cut by 2 bases and J by 4 bases, with 6 bases left in between. The V gene's germline CDR1 is GTSNPN and CDR2 SVGIG (reference sequence). CDR3 coding DNA: TGTGCCTGGAGTCGTGGGTACAATGAGCAGTTCTTC. Translation: CAWSRGYNEQFF. The full variable domain, completed using reference TRBV30 and TRBJ2-1, is SQTIHQWPATLVQPVGSPLSLECTVEGTSNPNLYWYRQAAGRGLQLLFYSVGIGQISSEVPQNLSASRPQDRQFILSSKKLLLSDSGFYLCAWSRGYNEQFFGPGTRLTVL.

In its sample, this clonotype was seen many times. The chain joins TRBV24-1 to TRBJ2-1; D call uncertain. From germline, CDR1 is KGHDR and CDR2 SFDVKD. There are 15 residues in the CDR3. Trimming left V 2 bases short and J 2 bases short, with 9 bases between. This chain's CDR3 is CATSDSGTPYNEQFF. Written as DNA, the CDR3 is TGTGCCACCAGTGATTCAGGTACCCCCTACAATGAGCAGTTCTTC.

This chain joins TRBV7-8 and TRBJ2-7, with D possibly matching TRBD2 (5 bases). Germline V gene lookup returns CDR1 SGHVS and CDR2 FQNEAQ. V was cut by 5 bases and J by 6 bases, with 11 bases left in between. This CDR3 is built from 12 residues. CDR3 sequence reads: CASSGGGVEQYF. The CDR3 DNA follows: TGTGCCAGCAGCGGAGGTGGGGTCGAGCAGTACTTC.

This clonotype was seen only a few times. The rearrangement joins TRBV10-3 to TRBJ1-5; tentative D call: TRBD1 (6 bases). From germline, CDR1 is ENHRY and CDR2 SYGVKD. V was pared by 10 bases and J by 0 bases, with 10 bases between. The CDR3 runs 13 residues. The CDR3 loop is CATTGYSNQPQHF. The CDR3 DNA sequence: TGTGCCACGACAGGATATAGCAATCAGCCCCAGCATTTT.

In this sample, this clonotype turned up many times. V usage is TRBV20-1 and J usage is TRBJ1-5; D unclear. There are 13 residues in the CDR3. CDR1 is DFQATT and CDR2 is SNEGSKA in the germline V gene (reference sequence). With 5 bases removed from V and 4 bases from J, the gap between germline ends came to 12 bases. The CDR3: CSAGMDWNQPQHF. The CDR3 DNA reads as TGCAGTGCTGGAATGGACTGGAATCAGCCCCAGCATTTT.

The genes are TRBV7-9 and TRBJ1-2; no firm D call. V was cut by 0 bases and J by 8 bases, with 13 bases left in between. The germline gives CDR1 SEHNR, CDR2 FQNEAQ (reference sequence). The CDR3 has 14 amino acids. CDR3 DNA: TGTGCCAGCAGCTTAGCCTCGCAGGAAGGGGGCTACACCTTC. Protein sequence: CASSLASQEGGYTF.

The sample holds one count of this clonotype. This may be a read error: a much more frequent sequence differs by one nucleotide. This chain connects TRBV20-1 to TRBJ2-3, with 7 nucleotides matching TRBD2. The CDR3 loop spans 15 amino acids. V lost 4 bases and J lost 8; bases outside the gene matches: 15. The germline CDR1 and CDR2 sequences are DFQATT and SNEGSKA (reference sequence). The CDR3 spells CSATDPGGTWGTQYF. CDR3 nucleotides: TGCAGTGCTACCGACCCGGGAGGAACGTGGGGTACGCAGTATTTT.

This clonotype was counted many times. This sequence joins TRBV6-5 and TRBJ2-1, with 7 bases matching TRBD2. CDR1 MNHEY and CDR2 SVGAGI come from the germline V gene. Unmatched junction bases numbered 7, after V lost 2 bases and J lost 6 bases. This CDR3 contains 15 residues. This CDR3 is CASSYGLAEGNEQFF. In DNA form, the CDR3 reads TGTGCCAGCAGTTACGGTCTAGCGGAGGGCAATGAGCAGTTCTTC.

This clonotype was observed many times. V usage is TRBV27 and J usage is TRBJ2-1; 10 nucleotides align to TRBD2. The CDR3 sequence is 15 residues long. V shed 2 bases, J shed 9 bases, and the junction held 7 bases outside the gene matches. CDR1 is MNHEY and CDR2 is SMNVEV in the germline V gene (reference sequence). CDR3 nucleotide sequence: TGTGCCAGCAGTTTAATACTAGCGGGATTGGGTGAGCAGTTCTTC. Amino acids: CASSLILAGLGEQFF.

This clonotype was counted many times. The chain couples TRBV15 to TRBJ2-7; the match to TRBD1 covers 7 bases. The length of the CDR3 is 15 residues. CDR1 and CDR2 (germline): LNHNV, YYDKDF (reference sequence). V was pared by 1 base and J by 0 bases, with 3 bases of the junction left unmatched. The CDR3 spells CATSRGQGPSYEQYF. CDR3 bases: TGTGCCACCAGCAGAGGACAGGGCCCCTCCTACGAGCAGTACTTC.

This clonotype was observed many times. The genes are TRBV20-1 and TRBJ2-5, with D possibly matching TRBD1 (5 bases). In germline, CDR1 is DFQATT, CDR2 SNEGSKA (reference sequence). V was cut by 4 bases and J by 1 base, with 10 bases left in between. The CDR3 loop spans 13 amino acids. The CDR3 sequence is CSATTGTQETQYF. The DNA for the CDR3 is TGCAGTGCTACCACAGGCACCCAAGAGACCCAGTACTTC.

This clonotype occurred many times. One end of the junction is discordant with germline, which a read error may explain. The V call is TRBV5-1, the J call TRBJ2-1, with D uncertain. Germline CDR1 is SGHRS and CDR2 is YFSETQ. The CDR3 consists of 12 residues. The CDR3, as DNA: TGTGCCAGCAGCCTAGACTCAAATGAGCAGTTCTTC. It translates to CASSLDSNEQFF.

This clonotype appeared many times. The genes are TRBV5-1 and TRBJ1-1; D may be TRBD1 (6 bases). The germline V gene encodes CDR1 SGHRS and CDR2 YFSETQ. This CDR3 region has 15 residues. V lost 0 bases, J lost 4 bases, and 13 bases lay in between. This CDR3 reads CASSLAIGGSTEAFF. CDR3 sequence (DNA): TGCGCCAGCAGCTTGGCCATAGGGGGGAGCACTGAAGCTTTCTTT.

This clonotype was observed many times. This chain joins TRBV7-2 and TRBJ2-3; no definite D call. Trimming shortened V by 1 base and J by 3 bases, and 14 bases separated the two germline ends. Germline V gives CDR1 SGHTA, CDR2 FQGNSA. This CDR3 is built from 16 residues. CDR3 sequence: CASSLVASRATDTQYF. As DNA, the CDR3 is TGTGCCAGCAGCTTAGTTGCCTCCCGAGCGACAGATACGCAGTATTTT. Complete variable domain (other parts from reference TRBV7-2 and TRBJ2-3): GAGVSQSPSNKVTEKGKDVELRCDPISGHTALYWYRQSLGQGLEFLIYFQGNSAPDKSGLPSDRFSAERTGGSVSTLTIQRTQQEDSAVYLCASSLVASRATDTQYFGPGTRLTVL.

This clonotype was recorded many times. The V and J genes are TRBV2 and TRBJ2-2; 8 nucleotides line up with TRBD1. Germline CDR1 and CDR2: SNHLY and FYNNEI. Germline trimming cut 8 bases from V and 4 bases from J; bases unmatched to any gene: 9. The CDR3 has 15 amino acids. The CDR3 protein is CASRKGRGRTGELFF. In nucleotides, the CDR3 is TGTGCCAGCCGGAAGGGCAGGGGGCGCACCGGGGAGCTGTTTTTT.